Listed below are T cell receptor beta chains from one sample, sequenced in a study of response to subunit inactivated influenza vaccine. Each CDR3 protein is one row after TCRdb ran MiXCR on the RT-PCR reads. The sample contains 450,000 to 500,000 distinct CDR3 sequences, 9.5% to 12% of which appear only once. The source was PBMCs from blood, collected 40 to 50 days after vaccination. Every receptor here comes from a man aged 50 or older who received an inactivated influenza vaccine. The CDR3 runs from the conserved cysteine through the conserved F or W. Each record gives: D gene, CDR3 length, V gene, CDR3 protein. D genes are given only for firm matches.

NA 12 TRBV12-3/TRBV12-4 CASSFNRDEQYF
NA 12 TRBV15 CATSRAEGEQFF
TRBD2 14 TRBV20-1 CSARQAGNTDTQYF
TRBD2 14 TRBV28 CASRAGLTYNEQFF
NA 15 TRBV5-1 CASSLAGLPNQPQHF
NA 13 TRBV7-2 CASSLGGVNIQYF
NA 16 TRBV7-2 CASSLAWVGSNEKLFF
TRBD1 16 TRBV6-1 CASGRWGQGPTGELFF
NA 17 TRBV5-1 CASSLTVRGTSSYEQYF
NA 12 TRBV6-2/TRBV6-3 CASSYPSDTQYF
TRBD1 15 TRBV3-1 CASSQDITGADEQYF
NA 13 TRBV20-1 CSARRHLTGELFF
NA 13 TRBV20-1 CSARVQNREKLFF